The T cell receptor beta chain described here comes from a study of Ad26.COV2.S vaccination and SARS-CoV-2 variants. Study context: Sample donor was a member of the COV1001 Ad26.COV2.S trial arm.

Trimming took 5 bases from V and 6 from J; bases not matched to a gene: 10. The CDR3 spans 15 residues. Germline-derived CDR1 and CDR2 are MNHEY and SVGEGT. Treatment denoted: about 20 received Ad26.COV2.S at low or high dose, single or two shots; about 5 received placebo; per-sample allocation not given. The investigators took samples on day 63 after the first vaccine or placebo injection. Built on an Ad26 vector, the vaccine expressed Wuhan-strain SARS-CoV-2 spike. General study points: Vaccine recipients had higher spike-specific TCR breadth than placebo recipients. The TCR breadth and depth analyses may have understated or missed part of the total T cell responses.

Concerning this clone: The antigen is undetermined.

The table came from immunoSEQ multiplex PCR; TCRdb's copy has only in-frame clones and leaves some out. In the table there are 300,000 to 500,000 clones, roughly nine tenths of which are singletons. The chain has TRBV6-2 or TRBV6-3 and TRBJ1-5; 7 bases are a match to TRBD1. The sequence derives from a person between 18 and 59 years old who received the Ad26.COV2.S COVID-19 vaccine or a placebo. The sample consisted of peripheral blood, taken in a trial of Ad26.COV2.S vaccine versus placebo. This chain's CDR3 is CASSQGVQIGQPQHF. DNA for the CDR3: TGTGCCAGCAGTCAGGGGGTTCAAATTGGTCAGCCCCAGCATTTT.